Listed here are 20 T cell receptor beta chains from one sample, sequenced in a study of cytomegalovirus exposure and HLA in healthy donors. PCR primers comprised 60 Vbeta and 13 Jbeta primers. Assay used: immunoSEQ multiplex PCR; TCRdb lists only in-frame clones, some missing. The table lists about 160,000 clones, approximately 80% of them singletons. The material sequenced was PBMCs. These receptors came from a male donor in good health and CMV-seropositive.

This clone was counted a few times. CDR3 nucleotides: TGTGCCTGGAGTGTACTCAGCGGAACTAGCACAGATACGCAGTATTTT. Translating it yields CAWSVLSGTSTDTQYF. This rearrangement joins TRBV30 to TRBJ2-3; maybe TRBD2 (5 bases). The CDR3 extends over 16 amino acids. The V gene's germline CDR1 is GTSNPN and CDR2 SVGIG (reference sequence). Trimming took off 0 bases at V and 0 bases at J, with 13 bases between the two ends.

This clone was observed once. The identical CDR3 is also encoded by other nucleotide sequences in the sample. The J gene is TRBJ2-7, the V gene TRBV2; tentatively, D is TRBD1 (5 bases). Germline V gives CDR1 SNHLY, CDR2 FYNNEI. The V end was cut by 7 bases, the J end by 0 bases, with 13 bases between. This CDR3 contains 14 residues. The CDR3 nucleotides are TGTGCCAGCACTCAGGGCTTGAGCTCCTACGAGCAGTACTTC. This gives the protein CASTQGLSSYEQYF.

The chain has TRBV27 and TRBJ2-3, with TRBD2 matching over 11 bases. The length of the CDR3 is 13 residues. The germline V gene has CDR1 MNHEY and CDR2 SMNVEV (reference sequence). V was clipped by 4 bases and J by 7 bases; unmatched bases: 1. CDR3 bases: TGTGCCAGCAGTTGGACTAGCGGGCATACGCAGTATTTT. Translation: CASSWTSGHTQYF.

A few counts support this clone. The chain has TRBV4-3 and TRBJ2-7; TRBD2 matches 13 bases. The junction had 9 bases not matched to a gene; V was cut back by 4 bases and J by 6 bases. The CDR3 extends over 16 amino acids. From germline, CDR1 is LGHNA and CDR2 YSLEER. The CDR3 here is CASSLLGTSGKSEQYF. In DNA form, the CDR3 reads TGCGCCAGCAGCCTCCTCGGGACTAGCGGGAAATCCGAGCAGTACTTC.

Points on this clone: The junction departs from germline at one end; a sequencing error may be responsible. This chain links TRBV23-1 with TRBJ1-2; D possibly corresponds to TRBD1 (6 bases). TRBV23-1 is an ORF for which the function is uncertain. This CDR3 spans 10 amino acids. The CDR3 loop is CASSQFWGPF. The CDR3 nucleotides read TGCGCCAGCAGTCAATTCTGGGGGCCCTTC.

V gene TRBV2 combines with J gene TRBJ2-3, with 9 bases lining up with TRBD2. Trimming cost V 0 bases and J 2 bases; bases outside gene matches: 3. The CDR3 loop spans 16 amino acids. Germline-derived CDR1 and CDR2 are SNHLY and FYNNEI. The CDR3 sequence: CASSEALAGSTDTQYF. As DNA, the CDR3 is TGTGCCAGCAGTGAAGCGCTAGCGGGATCCACAGATACGCAGTATTTT.

The J gene is TRBJ2-7, the V gene TRBV6-5, with 9 nucleotides matching TRBD2. The CDR3 consists of 15 residues. Germline-derived CDR1 and CDR2 are MNHEY and SVGAGI. The V segment lost 0 bases and the J segment 4 bases; nucleotides outside the gene matches: 4. CDR3 sequence: CASSYSAGGAYEQYF. In nucleotides, the CDR3 is TGTGCCAGCAGTTACTCGGCGGGAGGGGCGTACGAGCAGTACTTC.

This sequence joins TRBV6-5 and TRBJ2-3; D is perhaps TRBD1 (5 bases). CDR3 size: 15 residues. V gave up 1 base and J gave up 3 bases, with 11 bases separating them. Germline lookup yields CDR1 MNHEY and CDR2 SVGAGI. The CDR3 loop is CASSYLAGNTDTQYF. The DNA for the CDR3 is TGTGCCAGCAGTTACTTGGCAGGGAATACAGATACGCAGTATTTT.

This clone was observed a few times. The chain recombines TRBV9 with TRBJ2-6; 7 bases are shared with TRBD1. Germline values: CDR1 SGDLS, CDR2 YYNGEE. This CDR3 has 16 amino acids. Trimming removed 4 bases from V and 1 base from J; junction bases left unmatched: 5. The CDR3 DNA follows: TGTGCCAGCAGCCAGACACAGGGGTCTGGGGCCAACGTCCTGACTTTC. Protein sequence: CASSQTQGSGANVLTF.

The rearrangement uses TRBV5-6 and TRBJ1-1, with TRBD1 as a possible D gene (6 bases). CDR1 SGHDT and CDR2 YYEEEE come from the germline V gene. The CDR3 is 13 amino acids. V dropped 2 bases and J dropped 5 bases, with 10 bases sitting between them. This CDR3 reads CASSFGQGTEAFF. The CDR3 DNA reads TGTGCCAGCAGCTTCGGCCAGGGGACTGAAGCTTTCTTT.

This clone was recorded once. This rearrangement joins TRBV11-3 to TRBJ1-2; 12 positions agree with TRBD1. Germline-derived CDR1 and CDR2 are SGHNT and YENEEA. The CDR3 consists of 16 residues. V was clipped by 0 bases and J by 7 bases; unmatched bases: 6. The CDR3 reads CASSLDGTGGLGGYTF. The CDR3 DNA is TGTGCCAGCAGCTTAGATGGGACAGGGGGCCTCGGTGGCTACACCTTC.

As to this clone: The junction differs from germline at one of its ends, possibly a read error. The CDR3 is CSSSLALVRTGYGYTF. The CDR3 DNA is TGTTCCAGCAGCTTAGCGCTCGTCCGGACAGGGTATGGCTACACCTTC. The chain recombines TRBV7-9 with TRBJ1-2; 8 bases agree with TRBD1. The length of the CDR3 is 16 residues. Germline CDR1 and CDR2: SEHNR and FQNEAQ (reference sequence).

With regard to this clone: The sample has other DNA sequences that encode this CDR3 too. The chain is built from TRBV27 and TRBJ2-7; D gene ambiguous. CDR1 MNHEY and CDR2 SMNVEV come from the germline V gene (reference sequence). This CDR3 contains 13 residues. Trimming cost V 5 bases and J 0 bases, with 8 bases left between them. Here the CDR3 DNA reads TGTGCCAGCAGTCCGAGGAGCTCCTACGAGCAGTACTTC. Residues: CASSPRSSYEQYF.

The V call is TRBV2, the J call TRBJ2-5, with TRBD1 matching over 7 bases. The DNA matches TRBJ2-7 better at its end, which makes the J call doubtful. Germline-derived CDR1 and CDR2 are SNHLY and FYNNEI. There are 13 residues in the CDR3. The chain's CDR3 is CASGGRGLYEQYF. As DNA, the CDR3 is TGTGCCAGCGGGGGTAGGGGGCTCTACGAGCAGTACTTC.

The chain links TRBV27 to TRBJ2-7; 8 positions agree with TRBD2. CDR1 is MNHEY, CDR2 SMNVEV, per germline (reference sequence). With 6 bases clipped from V and 2 bases from J, the junction kept 3 bases outside the gene matches. This CDR3 has 13 residues. The CDR3 DNA reads as TGTGCCAGCAGGAGCGGGAGTGCCTACGAGCAGTACTTC. It yields the protein CASRSGSAYEQYF.

The chain has TRBV7-9 and TRBJ2-7; no reliable D call. CDR1 is SEHNR and CDR2 is FQNEAQ in the germline V gene (reference sequence). The CDR3 sequence is 12 residues long. Trimming took 5 bases from V and 6 from J, leaving 11 bases between them. CDR3 residues: CASSQTVFEQYF. Here the CDR3 DNA reads TGTGCCAGCAGCCAAACAGTTTTCGAGCAGTACTTC.

Concerning this clone itself: Germline is not matched at one junction end, which may reflect a read error. The chain combines TRBV7-9 with TRBJ1-5, with D possibly TRBD1 on 5 matching bases. The CDR3 runs 16 residues. Germline V gene lookup returns CDR1 SEHNR and CDR2 FQNEAQ (reference sequence). In nucleotides, the CDR3 is TGTTCCAGCAGCGGGGGGGGTTCTAAGCCTACTCAGCCCCAGCATTTT. It yields the protein CSSSGGGSKPTQPQHF.

The J gene is TRBJ2-7, the V gene TRBV29-1, with 7 nucleotides matching TRBD1. The CDR3 is made up of 13 amino acids. Trimming took 7 bases from V and 3 from J; bases not matched to a gene: 9. Germline CDR1 and CDR2: SQVTM and ANQGSEA. The CDR3 DNA is TGCAGCGCCTCAGGGGGACCTCTCTACGAGCAGTACTTC. Its translation is CSASGGPLYEQYF.

This clone appeared a single time. The V and J genes are TRBV9 and TRBJ2-5, with D perhaps matching TRBD1 (8 bases). This CDR3 has 22 amino acids. Germline V CDR1 and CDR2: SGDLS, YYNGEE. The V end was cut by 4 bases, the J end by 0 bases, with 34 bases between. Here the CDR3 DNA reads TGTGCCAGCAGCCCCCGGACAGGGCAGCGACAAAGCGGGGAATTGTACCAAGAGACCCAGTACTTC. Its protein is CASSPRTGQRQSGELYQETQYF.

J is TRBJ2-7 and V is TRBV10-3; tentative D call: TRBD2 (6 bases). Germline V gene sequence: CDR1 ENHRY, CDR2 SYGVKD. Deletions cut 5 bases from V and 3 bases from J, with 14 bases between. CDR3 size: 14 residues. As DNA, the CDR3 is TGTGCCATCAGTCCTAGCGCGCTTCTCTACGAGCAGTACTTC. Translation gives CAISPSALLYEQYF.